This note documents a single T cell receptor beta chain sequence. Its antigen remains unknown. This entry belongs to a study of CD8 T cells in Susac syndrome. Study summary: Among sequenced Susac syndrome patients, over five had active disease and about 8 were in remission. Study conclusions and caveats: The CD4+ T cell repertoires in Susac syndrome did not show any clonal expansion.

Reverse transcription of about 0.5 to 1 ug RNA used random hexamers. A multiplex approach, immunoSEQ multiplex PCR, amplified TCR beta CDR3 across 54 Vbeta and 13 Jbeta. TCRdb redid the calling of the immunoSEQ multiplex PCR reads with MiXCR, one entry per CDR3 protein. The sample has about 240,000 distinct CDR3 sequences; roughly 95% are singletons. Sequencing of TCR beta was performed on blood CD8+ T cells and on blood CD4+ T cells. This CDR3 spans 13 amino acids. Germline V gene data show CDR1 as SGHRS and CDR2 as YFSETQ. J was trimmed by 7 bases and V by 1 base; bases with no gene match: 1. This rearrangement joins TRBV5-1 to TRBJ2-1; 8 nucleotides agree with TRBD1. Source material: CD4+ T cells from PBMCs. This clonotype was obtained from a human donor with Susac syndrome. DNA for the CDR3: TGCGCCAGCAGCTTGCGACAGGGGAATGAGCAGTTCTTC. It is translated as CASSLRQGNEQFF.